Each of the 15 T cell receptor beta chains below was sequenced from the same sample in a study of blood T cell repertoires in COVID-19. Profiling relied on immunoSEQ multiplex PCR, and the TCRdb table lists in-frame clones only, not all of them. The table includes 6,000 to 8,000 clones, approximately 80% detected once. The source material was peripheral blood. These receptors originate from a human donor in a cohort sampled during active COVID-19.

The gene calls are TRBV19 and TRBJ2-2, with 9 bases that match TRBD2. CDR3 size: 15 residues. Germline assignment: CDR1 LNHDA and CDR2 SQIVND (reference sequence). After removal of 7 bases from V and 5 bases from J, the junction contained 8 bases not matched to a gene. CDR3 nucleotides: TGTGCCAGTACCATCGTTGGACTAGCGACCGGGGAGCTGTTTTTT. Residues: CASTIVGLATGELFF.

The chain carries TRBV7-2 and TRBJ1-5; TRBD1 is a possible D gene (5 bases). This CDR3 is built from 13 residues. V lost 4 bases, J lost 5 bases, and 9 bases lay in between. Germline CDR1 SGHTA, CDR2 FQGNSA. This chain's CDR3 is CASSSDSDQPQHF. For the CDR3, the DNA is TGTGCCAGCAGCTCCGACAGTGATCAGCCCCAGCATTTT.

V usage is TRBV12-5 and J usage is TRBJ2-2, with D perhaps TRBD1 (6 bases). Germline CDR1 reads LGHNT; CDR2 reads FRNRAP. V lost 6 bases, J lost 1 base, and 15 bases lay in between. The CDR3 length is 16 residues. The CDR3 DNA reads as TGTGCTAGTGGGAACCTACAGGGAAGGAACACCGGGGAGCTGTTTTTT. It specifies CASGNLQGRNTGELFF.

The genes are TRBV18 and TRBJ1-6, with D perhaps matching TRBD1 (6 bases). CDR3 length: 16 amino acids. Germline CDR1 KGHSH, CDR2 LQKENI. Trimming cost V 2 bases and J 8 bases, with 16 bases left between them. CDR3 DNA: TGTGCCAGCTCACCAAGAACCGGGGGGCCAGATTCACCCCTCCACTTT. Protein product: CASSPRTGGPDSPLHF.

This chain links TRBV18 with TRBJ2-3; 8 nucleotides align to TRBD1. After removal of 3 bases from V and 3 bases from J, the junction contained 2 bases not matched to a gene. Germline V lookup: CDR1 KGHSH, CDR2 LQKENI. The CDR3 runs 14 residues. As DNA, the CDR3 is TGTGCCAGCTCACCCCAGGGGGCTACAGATACGCAGTATTTT. This gives the protein CASSPQGATDTQYF.

In DNA form, the CDR3 reads TGTGCCAGCAGTTTATATGGGGCCACCGGGGAGCTGTTTTTT. Translating gives CASSLYGATGELFF. The chain recombines TRBV27 with TRBJ2-2; maybe TRBD1 (5 bases). The CDR3 runs 14 residues. With 1 base removed from V and 4 bases from J, the gap between germline ends came to 7 bases. The germline V gene has CDR1 MNHEY and CDR2 SMNVEV (reference sequence).

The chain recombines TRBV20-1 with TRBJ2-1, with D unresolved. The CDR3 has 11 residues. CDR1 is DFQATT and CDR2 is SNEGSKA in the germline V gene (reference sequence). Trimming took off 5 bases at V and 4 bases at J, with 6 bases between the two ends. The CDR3 loop reads CSAFGYNEQFF. The DNA of the CDR3 is TGCAGTGCTTTCGGGTACAATGAGCAGTTCTTC.

The chain recombines TRBV11-1 with TRBJ1-1, with TRBD1 matching over 7 bases. J lost 8 bases, V lost 5 bases, and 8 bases had no gene match. CDR1 is SGHAT, CDR2 FQDESV, per germline (reference sequence). The CDR3 has 13 residues. Here the CDR3 reads CASSGRGRKEAFF. The CDR3, as DNA: TGTGCCAGCAGCGGCAGGGGGAGGAAGGAAGCTTTCTTT.

The CDR3 protein is CASSQERGTQYF. The CDR3 DNA reads TGTGCCAGCAGCCAAGAGCGCGGTACGCAGTATTTT. The chain has TRBV14 and TRBJ2-3, with D unresolved. Germline V gene data show CDR1 as SGHDN and CDR2 as FVKESK. This CDR3 comprises 12 residues. Trimming cost V 0 bases and J 8 bases, with 6 bases left between them.

The rearrangement links TRBV18 to TRBJ2-3; TRBD2 agrees at 11 bases. After removal of 4 bases from V and 0 bases from J, the junction contained 12 bases not matched to a gene. There are 19 residues in the CDR3. CDR1 and CDR2 from the germline V gene are KGHSH and LQKENI. As DNA, the CDR3 is TGTGCCAGCTCACGCGTACAGACTAGCGGGGCACCTAGCACAGATACGCAGTATTTT. Amino acid sequence: CASSRVQTSGAPSTDTQYF.

The genes are TRBV30 and TRBJ2-1; no clear D. Germline lookup yields CDR1 GTSNPN and CDR2 SVGIG (reference sequence). The CDR3 contains 16 residues. With 0 bases removed from V and 0 bases from J, the gap between germline ends came to 12 bases. CDR3 bases: TGTGCCTGGAGTGTTCGCAGGCCAAGCTCCTACAATGAGCAGTTCTTC. Translating it yields CAWSVRRPSSYNEQFF.

The chain combines TRBV5-4 with TRBJ1-3; perhaps TRBD1 as D (6 bases). The germline V gene has CDR1 SGHNT and CDR2 YYREEE (reference sequence). CDR3 length equals 16 residues. Trimming removed 3 bases from V and 0 bases from J, with 13 bases in between. CDR3 DNA: TGTGCCAGCAGCTCGCCGGGACACGACTCTGGAAACACCATATATTTT. It specifies CASSSPGHDSGNTIYF.

In DNA, the CDR3 is TGTGCCAGCAGCTTTGGGGGGGGATTCCTTTATAATGAGCAGTTCTTC. It codes for CASSFGGGFLYNEQFF. The chain has TRBV14 and TRBJ2-1; the match to TRBD2 covers 7 bases. The CDR3 length is 16 residues. Trimming took 5 bases from V and 7 from J; bases not matched to a gene: 14. The germline CDR1 and CDR2 sequences are SGHDN and FVKESK.

This chain links TRBV6-6 with TRBJ1-5; D is possibly TRBD1 (6 bases). V lost 2 bases to trimming and J lost 15 bases, with 14 bases between them. Germline loops: CDR1 MNHNY, CDR2 SVGAGI (reference sequence). This CDR3 region has 12 residues. Here the CDR3 reads CASSYPQGLGHF. DNA of the CDR3: TGTGCCAGCAGTTACCCACAGGGTCTGGGGCATTTT.

This clone occurred a few times. The V call is TRBV4-1, the J call TRBJ2-7, with 7 bases fitting TRBD2. Germline V gene lookup returns CDR1 MGHRA and CDR2 YSYEKL. This CDR3 comprises 16 residues. V lost 2 bases and J lost 0; bases outside the gene matches: 7. CDR3 nucleotides: TGCGCCAGCAGCCAAACTACTAGCGCGGGCTCCTACGAGCAGTACGTC. This gives the protein CASSQTTSAGSYEQYV.